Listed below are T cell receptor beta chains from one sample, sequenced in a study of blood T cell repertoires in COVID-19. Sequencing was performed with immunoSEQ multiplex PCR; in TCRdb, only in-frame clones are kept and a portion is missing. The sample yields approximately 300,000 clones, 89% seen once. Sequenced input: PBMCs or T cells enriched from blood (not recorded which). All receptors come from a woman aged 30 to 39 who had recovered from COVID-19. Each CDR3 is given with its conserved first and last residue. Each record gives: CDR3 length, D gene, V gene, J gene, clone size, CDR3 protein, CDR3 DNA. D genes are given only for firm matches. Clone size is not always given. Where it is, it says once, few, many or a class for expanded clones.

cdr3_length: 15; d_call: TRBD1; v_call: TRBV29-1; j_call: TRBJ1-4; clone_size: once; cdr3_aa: CSVAVNGDRGEKLFF; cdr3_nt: TGCAGCGTTGCGGTGAATGGGGACAGGGGGGAAAAACTGTTTTTT
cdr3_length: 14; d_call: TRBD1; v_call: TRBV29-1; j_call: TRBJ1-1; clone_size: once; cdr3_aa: CSVSRTGTNTEAFF; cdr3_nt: TGCAGCGTTTCACGGACAGGTACGAACACTGAAGCTTTCTTT
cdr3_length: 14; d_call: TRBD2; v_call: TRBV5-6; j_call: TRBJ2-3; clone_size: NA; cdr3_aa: CASSLEAGGRTQYF; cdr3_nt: TGTGCCAGCAGCTTGGAGGCGGGAGGGCGGACGCAGTATTTT
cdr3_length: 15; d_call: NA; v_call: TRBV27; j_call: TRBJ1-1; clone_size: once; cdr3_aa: CASSWVTRGVSEAFF; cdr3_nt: TGTGCCAGCAGTTGGGTTACGCGGGGTGTTTCTGAAGCTTTCTTT
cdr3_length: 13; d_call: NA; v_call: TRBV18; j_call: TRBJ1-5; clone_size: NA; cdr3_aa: CASSRVGAQPQHF; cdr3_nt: TGTGCCAGCTCACGGGTGGGGGCCCAGCCCCAGCATTTT
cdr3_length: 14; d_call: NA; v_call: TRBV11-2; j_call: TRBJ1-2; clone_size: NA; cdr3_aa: CASSLALVDTYYTF; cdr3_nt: TGTGCCAGCAGCTTAGCATTGGTCGACACCTACTACACCTTC
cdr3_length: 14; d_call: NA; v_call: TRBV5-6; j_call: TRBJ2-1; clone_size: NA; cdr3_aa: CASSSVGGANEQFF; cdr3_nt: TGTGCCAGCAGCTCGGTTGGCGGGGCCAATGAGCAGTTCTTC
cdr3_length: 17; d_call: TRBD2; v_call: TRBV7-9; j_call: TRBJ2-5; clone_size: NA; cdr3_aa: CASRENSGKGYQETQYF; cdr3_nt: TGTGCCAGCAGGGAGAATAGCGGGAAGGGGTACCAAGAGACCCAGTACTTC
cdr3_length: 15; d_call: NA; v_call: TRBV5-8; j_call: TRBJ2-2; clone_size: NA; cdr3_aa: CASSLRTENTGELFF; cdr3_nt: TGTGCCAGCAGCTTACGTACAGAGAACACCGGGGAGCTGTTTTTT
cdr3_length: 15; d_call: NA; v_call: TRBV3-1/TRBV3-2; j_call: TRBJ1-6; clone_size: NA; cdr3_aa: CASSQIDAGDSPLHF; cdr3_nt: TGTGCCAGCAGCCAAATAGACGCGGGGGATTCACCCCTCCACTTT
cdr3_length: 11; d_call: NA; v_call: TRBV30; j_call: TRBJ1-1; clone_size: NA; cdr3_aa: CAGTVNTEAFF; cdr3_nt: TGTGCCGGAACAGTGAACACTGAAGCTTTCTTT
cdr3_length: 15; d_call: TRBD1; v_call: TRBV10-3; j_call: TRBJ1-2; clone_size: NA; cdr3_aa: CAISDTDRGNYGYTF; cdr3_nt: TGTGCCATCAGTGATACGGACAGGGGAAACTATGGCTACACCTTC
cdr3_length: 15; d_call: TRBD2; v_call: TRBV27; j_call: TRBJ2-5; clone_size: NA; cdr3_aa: CASSFGTSGRETQYF; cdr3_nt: TGTGCCAGCAGTTTCGGGACTAGCGGGAGAGAGACCCAGTACTTC
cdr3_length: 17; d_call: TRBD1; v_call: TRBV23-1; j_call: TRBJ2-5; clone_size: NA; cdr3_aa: CASSPTHGTVVQETQYF; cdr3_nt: TGCGCCAGCAGTCCGACCCACGGGACAGTCGTACAAGAGACCCAGTACTTC
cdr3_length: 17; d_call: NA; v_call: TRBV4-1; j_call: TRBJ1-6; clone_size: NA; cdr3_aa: CASSLTKLARHNSPLHF; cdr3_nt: TGCGCCAGCAGCCTAACAAAACTAGCGAGGCATAATTCACCCCTCCACTTT
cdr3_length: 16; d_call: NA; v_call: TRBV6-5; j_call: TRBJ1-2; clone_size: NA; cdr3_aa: CASSYSITGPTYGYTF; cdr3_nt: TGTGCCAGCAGTTACTCGATCACAGGGCCGACCTATGGCTACACCTTC
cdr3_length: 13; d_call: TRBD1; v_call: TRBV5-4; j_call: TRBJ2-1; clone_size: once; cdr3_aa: CASSFGTGNEQFF; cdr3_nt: TGTGCCAGCAGCTTTGGGACAGGCAATGAGCAGTTCTTC
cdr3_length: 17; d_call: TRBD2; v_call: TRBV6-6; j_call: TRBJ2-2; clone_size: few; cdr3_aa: CASSRLAEHLNAGELFF; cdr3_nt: TGTGCCAGCAGCCGACTAGCGGAACACCTGAACGCCGGGGAGCTGTTTTTT
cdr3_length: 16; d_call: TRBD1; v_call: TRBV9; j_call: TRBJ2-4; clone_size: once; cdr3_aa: CASSLGQGLAKNIQYF; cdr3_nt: TGTGCCAGCAGCCTTGGACAGGGCCTAGCCAAAAACATTCAGTACTTC
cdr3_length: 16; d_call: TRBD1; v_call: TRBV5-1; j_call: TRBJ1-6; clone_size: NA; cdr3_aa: CASSLGQGVNNSPLHF; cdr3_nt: TGCGCCAGCAGCTTGGGACAGGGGGTGAATAATTCACCCCTCCACTTT